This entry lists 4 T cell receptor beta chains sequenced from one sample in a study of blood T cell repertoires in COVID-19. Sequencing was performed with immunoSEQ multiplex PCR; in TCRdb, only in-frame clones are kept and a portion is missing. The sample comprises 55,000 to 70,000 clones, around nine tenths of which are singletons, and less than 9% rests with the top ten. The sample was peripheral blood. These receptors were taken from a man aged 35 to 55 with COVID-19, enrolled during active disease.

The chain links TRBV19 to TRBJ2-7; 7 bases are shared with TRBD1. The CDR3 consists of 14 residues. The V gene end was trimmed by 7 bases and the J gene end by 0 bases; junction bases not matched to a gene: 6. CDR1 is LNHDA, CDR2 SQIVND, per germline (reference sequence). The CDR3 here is CASNPDRSSYEQYF. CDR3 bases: TGTGCCAGTAATCCGGACAGGAGCTCCTACGAGCAGTACTTC.

The CDR3 sequence is CASSPARATFQETQYF. The CDR3 nucleotides read TGTGCCAGCTCACCAGCGAGGGCGACCTTTCAAGAGACCCAGTACTTC. The genes are TRBV18 and TRBJ2-5; D might be TRBD2 (5 bases). The ends were cut back, 2 bases at V and 2 bases at J, with 15 bases in the middle. CDR1 and CDR2 from the germline V gene are KGHSH and LQKENI. This CDR3 spans 16 amino acids.

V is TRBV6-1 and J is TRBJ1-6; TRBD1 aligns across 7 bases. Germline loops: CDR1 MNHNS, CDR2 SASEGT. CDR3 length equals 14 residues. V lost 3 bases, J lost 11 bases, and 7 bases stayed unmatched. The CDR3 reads CASSDQTGFAPLHF. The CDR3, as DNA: TGTGCCAGCAGTGACCAGACAGGGTTTGCACCCCTCCACTTT.

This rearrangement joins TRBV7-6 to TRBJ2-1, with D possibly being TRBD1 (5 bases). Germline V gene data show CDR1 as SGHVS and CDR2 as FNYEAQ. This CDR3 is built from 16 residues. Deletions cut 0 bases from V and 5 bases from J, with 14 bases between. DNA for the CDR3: TGTGCCAGCAGCTTAGCGCTGGGGCTAGGGGACAATGAGCAGTTCTTC. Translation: CASSLALGLGDNEQFF.